This entry features one TCR beta chain sequence. The data were taken from a study of blood T cell repertoires in COVID-19. Per the original data handling: Cell counts per sample came from amplifying reference gene primers. The repertoire was sequenced with immunoSEQ multiplex PCR; TCRdb's copy has only in-frame clones and lacks some. The DNA was the basis for D and trimming; V, J and clone size are from that table. The sample consists of some 200,000 clones, approximately 83% of them appearing once. J gave up 2 bases and V 3 bases, and 5 bases lay outside the gene matches. CDR3 size: 15 residues. CDR1 LGHDT and CDR2 YNNKEL come from the germline V gene (reference sequence).

The receptor was derived from a woman aged 30 to 39 who had recovered from COVID-19. The source material was peripheral blood. This sequence joins TRBV3-1 (or the pseudogene TRBV3-2) and TRBJ2-5; TRBD2 agrees at 8 bases. In DNA, the CDR3 is TGTGCCAGCAGCCAGTACGGGACTAGACAAGAGACCCAGTACTTC. It codes for CASSQYGTRQETQYF.